A selection of T cell receptor beta chains follows, all from one sample in a study of ipilimumab plus nivolumab after autologous stem cell transplantation. Libraries were prepared by immunoSEQ multiplex PCR; TCRdb keeps only in-frame clonotypes and omits some of them. The sample contains about 43,000 clones, roughly 84% of which appear only once. Specimen: PBMCs, collected in a trial of ipilimumab plus nivolumab as post-transplant consolidation. Receptors originate from a male donor with multiple myeloma. Each CDR3 is given with its conserved first and last residue. Fields, in order: J gene, D gene, V gene, clone size, CDR3 DNA, CDR3 protein. D genes are given only for firm matches. Size values are once, few and many counts, or a class for expanded clones, and some rows have none.

j_call: TRBJ1-1
d_call: NA
v_call: TRBV4-2
clone_size: NA
cdr3_nt: TGTGCCAGCAGCCAACCTACAGGGTTAGGCACTGAAGCTTTCTTT
cdr3_aa: CASSQPTGLGTEAFF

j_call: TRBJ2-7
d_call: TRBD1
v_call: TRBV5-1
clone_size: NA
cdr3_nt: TGCGCCAGCAGTCAGACAGGGACCTCCTCCTACGAGCAGTACTTC
cdr3_aa: CASSQTGTSSYEQYF

j_call: TRBJ1-2
d_call: TRBD1
v_call: TRBV5-4
clone_size: once
cdr3_nt: TGTGCCAGCAACGGACAGGGTTTGTCAAGCTACACCTTC
cdr3_aa: CASNGQGLSSYTF

j_call: TRBJ1-2
d_call: TRBD1
v_call: TRBV7-3
clone_size: NA
cdr3_nt: TGTGCCATTTCCCAGGGGGCGCGGTATGGCTACACCTTC
cdr3_aa: CAISQGARYGYTF

j_call: TRBJ1-3
d_call: NA
v_call: TRBV30
clone_size: NA
cdr3_nt: TGTGCCTGGAGGCCAGGGGCAGGAAACACCATATATTTT
cdr3_aa: CAWRPGAGNTIYF

j_call: TRBJ1-6
d_call: NA
v_call: TRBV30
clone_size: NA
cdr3_nt: TGTGCCTGGAGTAACCCCCAAGGGTTTAATTCACCCCTCCACTTT
cdr3_aa: CAWSNPQGFNSPLHF

j_call: TRBJ1-1
d_call: NA
v_call: TRBV2
clone_size: NA
cdr3_nt: TGTGCCAGCAGATACCGGGCTCCCCGAACGGCTGAAGCTTTCTTT
cdr3_aa: CASRYRAPRTAEAFF

j_call: TRBJ2-3
d_call: NA
v_call: TRBV11-2
clone_size: NA
cdr3_nt: TGTGCCAGCAGCACCCCTAGCACAGATACGCAGTATTTT
cdr3_aa: CASSTPSTDTQYF

j_call: TRBJ2-4
d_call: NA
v_call: TRBV11-1
clone_size: medium-sized
cdr3_nt: TGTGCCAGCAGCTCCTTACGGACCAAAAACATTCAGTACTTC
cdr3_aa: CASSSLRTKNIQYF

j_call: TRBJ2-5
d_call: TRBD2
v_call: TRBV7-8
clone_size: NA
cdr3_nt: TGTGCCAGCAGCCCTGGACTAGCGGGGGAGAAAGAGACCCAGTACTTC
cdr3_aa: CASSPGLAGEKETQYF

j_call: TRBJ1-2
d_call: NA
v_call: TRBV4-2
clone_size: NA
cdr3_nt: TGTGCCAGCAGCCAAGATTTACAGGGTCTCTATGGCTACACCTTC
cdr3_aa: CASSQDLQGLYGYTF